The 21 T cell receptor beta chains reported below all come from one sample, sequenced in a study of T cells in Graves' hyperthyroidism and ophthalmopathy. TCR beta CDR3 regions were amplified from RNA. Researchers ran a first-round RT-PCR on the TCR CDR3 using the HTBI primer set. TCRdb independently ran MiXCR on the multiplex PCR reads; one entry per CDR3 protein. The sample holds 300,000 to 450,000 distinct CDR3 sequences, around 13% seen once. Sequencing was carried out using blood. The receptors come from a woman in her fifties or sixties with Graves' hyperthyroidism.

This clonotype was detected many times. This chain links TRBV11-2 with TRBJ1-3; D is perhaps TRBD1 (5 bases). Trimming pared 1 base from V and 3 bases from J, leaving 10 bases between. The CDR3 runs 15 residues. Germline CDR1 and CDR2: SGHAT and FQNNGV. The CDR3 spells CASSLVPGVGNTIYF. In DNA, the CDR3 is TGTGCCAGCAGCTTAGTACCGGGGGTTGGAAACACCATATATTTT.

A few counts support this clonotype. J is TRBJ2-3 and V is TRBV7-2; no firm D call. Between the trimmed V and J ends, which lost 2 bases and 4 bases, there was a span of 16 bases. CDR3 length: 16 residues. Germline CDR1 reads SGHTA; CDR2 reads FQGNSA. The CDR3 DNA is TGTGCCAGCAGCTTAAATTCTGGGGTTCGGGCAGATACGCAGTATTTT. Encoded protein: CASSLNSGVRADTQYF. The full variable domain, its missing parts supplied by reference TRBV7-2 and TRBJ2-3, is GAGVSQSPSNKVTEKGKDVELRCDPISGHTALYWYRQSLGQGLEFLIYFQGNSAPDKSGLPSDRFSAERTGGSVSTLTIQRTQQEDSAVYLCASSLNSGVRADTQYFGPGTRLTVL.

CDR3 amino acids: CASSGNGRTDTQYF. The DNA for the CDR3 is TGTGCCAGCAGTGGTAACGGGAGAACAGATACGCAGTATTTT. The V call is TRBV6-1, the J call TRBJ2-3; maybe TRBD2 (6 bases). The CDR3 is 14 residues long. Germline V gives CDR1 MNHNS, CDR2 SASEGT. Trimming stripped 4 bases from V and 3 bases from J, with 11 bases between.

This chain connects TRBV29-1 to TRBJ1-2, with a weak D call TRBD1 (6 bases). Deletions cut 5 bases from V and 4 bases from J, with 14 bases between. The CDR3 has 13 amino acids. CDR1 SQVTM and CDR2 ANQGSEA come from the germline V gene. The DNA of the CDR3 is TGCAGCGTTCAGAACAGGGCTCCCTATGGCTACACCTTC. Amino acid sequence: CSVQNRAPYGYTF.

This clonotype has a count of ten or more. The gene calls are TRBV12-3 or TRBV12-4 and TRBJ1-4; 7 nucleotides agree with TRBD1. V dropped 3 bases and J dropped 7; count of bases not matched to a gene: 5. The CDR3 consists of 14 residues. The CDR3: CASSFTGAGEKLFF. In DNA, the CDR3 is TGTGCCAGCAGTTTCACAGGGGCGGGTGAAAAACTGTTTTTT.

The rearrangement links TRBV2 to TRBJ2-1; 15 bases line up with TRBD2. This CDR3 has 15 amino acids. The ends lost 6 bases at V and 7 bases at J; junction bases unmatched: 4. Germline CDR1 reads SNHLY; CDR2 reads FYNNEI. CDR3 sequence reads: CASRGLAGGPNEQFF. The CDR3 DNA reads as TGTGCCAGCAGAGGACTAGCGGGAGGGCCGAATGAGCAGTTCTTC.

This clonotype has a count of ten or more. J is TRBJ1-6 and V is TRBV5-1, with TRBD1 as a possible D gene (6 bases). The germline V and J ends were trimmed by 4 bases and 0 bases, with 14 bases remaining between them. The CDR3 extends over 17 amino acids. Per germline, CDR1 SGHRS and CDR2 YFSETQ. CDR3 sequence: CASSPRQGSSYNSPLHF. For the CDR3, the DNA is TGCGCCAGCAGCCCCAGGCAGGGGAGCTCCTATAATTCACCCCTCCACTTT. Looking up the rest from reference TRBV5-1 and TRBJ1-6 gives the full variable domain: KAGVTQTPRYLIKTRGQQVTLSCSPISGHRSVSWYQQTPGQGLQFLFEYFSETQRNKGNFPGRFSGRQFSNSRSEMNVSTLELGDSALYLCASSPRQGSSYNSPLHFGNGTRLTVT.

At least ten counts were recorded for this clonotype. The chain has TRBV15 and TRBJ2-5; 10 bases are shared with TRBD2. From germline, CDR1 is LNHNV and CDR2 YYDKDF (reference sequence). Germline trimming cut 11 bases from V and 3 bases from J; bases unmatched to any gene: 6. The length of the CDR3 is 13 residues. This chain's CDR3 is CASGLAVEETQYF. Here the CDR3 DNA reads TGTGCCTCCGGACTAGCGGTAGAAGAGACCCAGTACTTC.

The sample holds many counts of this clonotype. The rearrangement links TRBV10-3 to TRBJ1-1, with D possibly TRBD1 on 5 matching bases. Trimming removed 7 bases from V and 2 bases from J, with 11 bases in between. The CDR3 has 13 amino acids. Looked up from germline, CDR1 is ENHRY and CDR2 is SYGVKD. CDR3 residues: CAINGGTNTEAFF. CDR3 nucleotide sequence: TGTGCCATCAATGGAGGGACCAACACTGAAGCTTTCTTT.

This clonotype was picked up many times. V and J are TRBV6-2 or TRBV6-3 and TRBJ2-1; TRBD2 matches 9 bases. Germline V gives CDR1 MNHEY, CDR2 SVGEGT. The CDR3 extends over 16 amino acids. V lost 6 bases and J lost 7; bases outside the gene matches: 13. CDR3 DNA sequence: TGTGCCAGCAGGCTGACTAGCGGAAACTCGGGAAATGAGCAGTTCTTC. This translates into CASRLTSGNSGNEQFF.

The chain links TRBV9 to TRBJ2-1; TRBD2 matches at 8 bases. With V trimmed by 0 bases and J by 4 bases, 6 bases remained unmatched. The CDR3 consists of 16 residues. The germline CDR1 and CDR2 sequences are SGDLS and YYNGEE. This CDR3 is CASSVVAGRGYNEQFF. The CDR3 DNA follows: TGTGCCAGCAGCGTAGTAGCCGGGAGGGGATACAATGAGCAGTTCTTC. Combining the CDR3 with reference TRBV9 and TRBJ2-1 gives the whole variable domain DSGVTQTPKHLITATGQRVTLRCSPRSGDLSVYWYQQSLDQGLQFLIQYYNGEERAKGNILERFSAQQFPDLHSELNLSSLELGDSALYFCASSVVAGRGYNEQFFGPGTRLTVL.

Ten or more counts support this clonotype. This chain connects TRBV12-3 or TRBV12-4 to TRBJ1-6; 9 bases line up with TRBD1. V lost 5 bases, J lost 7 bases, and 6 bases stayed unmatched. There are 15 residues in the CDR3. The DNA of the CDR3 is TGTGCCAGCAGTCCAGGGACAGGGAACAATTCACCCCTCCACTTT. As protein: CASSPGTGNNSPLHF.

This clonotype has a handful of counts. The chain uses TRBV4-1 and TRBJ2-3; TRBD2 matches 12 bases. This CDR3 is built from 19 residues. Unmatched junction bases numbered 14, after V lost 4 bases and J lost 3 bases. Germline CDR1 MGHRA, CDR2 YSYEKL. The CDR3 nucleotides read TGCGCCAGCAGCCCAAATTACCTAGCGGGAGGGCCAGATACAGATACGCAGTATTTT. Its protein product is CASSPNYLAGGPDTDTQYF.

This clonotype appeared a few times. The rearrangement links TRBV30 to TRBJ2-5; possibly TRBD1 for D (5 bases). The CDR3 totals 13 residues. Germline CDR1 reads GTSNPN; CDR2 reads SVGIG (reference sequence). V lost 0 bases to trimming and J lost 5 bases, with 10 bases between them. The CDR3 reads CAWSVQVRETQYF. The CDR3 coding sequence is TGTGCCTGGAGTGTACAGGTGCGGGAGACCCAGTACTTC.

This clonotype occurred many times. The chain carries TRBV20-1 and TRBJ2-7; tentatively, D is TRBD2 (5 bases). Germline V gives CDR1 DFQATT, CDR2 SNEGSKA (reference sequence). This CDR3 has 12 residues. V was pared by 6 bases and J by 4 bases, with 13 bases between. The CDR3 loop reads CSATEGGYEQYF. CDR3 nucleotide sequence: TGCAGTGCCACCGAGGGCGGGTACGAGCAGTACTTC.

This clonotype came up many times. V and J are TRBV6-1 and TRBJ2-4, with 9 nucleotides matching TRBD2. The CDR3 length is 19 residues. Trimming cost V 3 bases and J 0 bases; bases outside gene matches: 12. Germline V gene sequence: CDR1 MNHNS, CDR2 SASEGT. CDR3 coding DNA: TGTGCCAGCAGTGATGTGAGGGTAGCGGGAGTGGGAGCCAAAAACATTCAGTACTTC. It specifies CASSDVRVAGVGAKNIQYF.

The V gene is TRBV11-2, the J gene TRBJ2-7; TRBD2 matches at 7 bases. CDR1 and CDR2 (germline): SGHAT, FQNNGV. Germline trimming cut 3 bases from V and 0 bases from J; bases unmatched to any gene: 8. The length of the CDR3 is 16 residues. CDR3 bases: TGTGCCAGCAGCTTGGCCGGCGGGAGTCTCTCCTACGAGCAGTACTTC. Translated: CASSLAGGSLSYEQYF.

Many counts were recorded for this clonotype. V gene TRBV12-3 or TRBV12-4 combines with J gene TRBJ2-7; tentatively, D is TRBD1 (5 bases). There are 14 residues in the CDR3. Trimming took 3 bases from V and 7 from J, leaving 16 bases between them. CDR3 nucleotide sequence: TGTGCCAGCAGTTTGGGCCAGGGTGCTGAAGAGCAGTACTTC. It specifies CASSLGQGAEEQYF.

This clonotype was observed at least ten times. As DNA, the CDR3 is TGTGCCAGCAGCTTAGGCGTTAGCCGAGAGCAGTACTTC. Residues: CASSLGVSREQYF. This chain uses TRBV11-2 with TRBJ2-7; D gene ambiguous. Germline V lookup: CDR1 SGHAT, CDR2 FQNNGV. The CDR3 is 13 amino acids. V lost 1 base to trimming and J lost 7 bases, with 11 bases between them.

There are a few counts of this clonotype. The CDR3 loop reads CASSRTLGQLNEQFF. The CDR3 DNA follows: TGTGCCAGCAGCCGGACACTAGGACAACTCAATGAGCAGTTCTTC. J is TRBJ2-1 and V is TRBV14; either TRBD1 or TRBD2 may fit D (5 bases each). Looked up from germline, CDR1 is SGHDN and CDR2 is FVKESK. The CDR3 runs 15 residues. V dropped 4 bases and J dropped 6 bases, with 16 bases sitting between them.

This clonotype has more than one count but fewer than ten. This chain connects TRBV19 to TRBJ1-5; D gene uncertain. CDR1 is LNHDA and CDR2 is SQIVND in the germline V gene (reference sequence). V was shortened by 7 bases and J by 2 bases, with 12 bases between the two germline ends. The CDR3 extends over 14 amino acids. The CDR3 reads CASTLVWGNQPQHF. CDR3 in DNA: TGTGCCAGTACCCTGGTGTGGGGCAATCAGCCCCAGCATTTT.